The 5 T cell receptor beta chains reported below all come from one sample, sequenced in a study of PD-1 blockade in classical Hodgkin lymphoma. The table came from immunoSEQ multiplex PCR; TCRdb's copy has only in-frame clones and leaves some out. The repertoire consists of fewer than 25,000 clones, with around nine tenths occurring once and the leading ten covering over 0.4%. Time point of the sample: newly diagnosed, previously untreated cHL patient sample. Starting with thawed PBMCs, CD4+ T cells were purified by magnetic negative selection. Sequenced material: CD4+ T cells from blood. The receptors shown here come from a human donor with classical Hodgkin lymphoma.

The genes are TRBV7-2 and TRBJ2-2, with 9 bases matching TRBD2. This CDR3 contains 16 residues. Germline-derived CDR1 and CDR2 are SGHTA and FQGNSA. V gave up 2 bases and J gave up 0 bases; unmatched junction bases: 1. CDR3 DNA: TGTGCCAGCAGCTTACTAGCGGGAACGAACACCGGGGAGCTGTTTTTT. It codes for CASSLLAGTNTGELFF.

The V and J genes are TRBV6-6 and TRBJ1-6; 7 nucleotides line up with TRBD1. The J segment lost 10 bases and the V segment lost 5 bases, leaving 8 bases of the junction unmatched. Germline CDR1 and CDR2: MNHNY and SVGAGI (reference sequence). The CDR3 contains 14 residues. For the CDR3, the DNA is TGTGCCAGCAGTCGAGGGGGCGAAGGGTCACCCCTCCACTTT. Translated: CASSRGGEGSPLHF.

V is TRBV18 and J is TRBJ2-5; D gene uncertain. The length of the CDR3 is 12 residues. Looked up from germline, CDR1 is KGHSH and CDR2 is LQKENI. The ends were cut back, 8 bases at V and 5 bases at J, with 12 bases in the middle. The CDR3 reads CASGVLGETQYF. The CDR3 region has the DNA TGTGCCAGCGGGGTTTTAGGTGAGACCCAGTACTTC.

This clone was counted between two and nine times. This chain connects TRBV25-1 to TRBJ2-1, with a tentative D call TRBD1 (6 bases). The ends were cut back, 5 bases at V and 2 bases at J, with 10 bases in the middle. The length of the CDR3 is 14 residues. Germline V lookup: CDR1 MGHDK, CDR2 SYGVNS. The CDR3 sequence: CASSLTGTYNEQFF. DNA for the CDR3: TGTGCCAGCAGTCTAACAGGGACCTACAATGAGCAGTTCTTC.

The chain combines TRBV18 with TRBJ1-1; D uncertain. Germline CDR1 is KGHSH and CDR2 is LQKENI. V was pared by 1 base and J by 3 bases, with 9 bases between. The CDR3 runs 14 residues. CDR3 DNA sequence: TGTGCCAGCTCACCACTGACGGCCTACACTGAAGCTTTCTTT. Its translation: CASSPLTAYTEAFF.